What follows are 17 T cell receptor beta chains derived from one specimen sequenced in a study of blood T cell repertoires in COVID-19. The table came from immunoSEQ multiplex PCR; TCRdb's copy has only in-frame clones and leaves some out. The data hold roughly 180,000 clones, with 79% observed a single time. Sample: peripheral blood. The receptor source for this set is a woman aged 55-69 years with COVID-19, enrolled during active disease.

The chain links TRBV28 to TRBJ1-4; no clear D gene. V was shortened by 6 bases and J by 10 bases, with 12 bases between the two germline ends. This CDR3 contains 12 residues. The germline gives CDR1 MDHEN, CDR2 SYDVKM. CDR3 region: CASSQRVGKLFF. The CDR3 coding sequence is TGTGCCAGCAGCCAGCGGGTCGGAAAACTGTTTTTT.

The chain joins TRBV5-6 to TRBJ1-1; D not resolved. CDR1 and CDR2 (germline): SGHDT, YYEEEE. Trimming shortened V by 1 base and J by 0 bases, and 13 bases separated the two germline ends. The CDR3 sequence is 16 residues long. CDR3 nucleotides: TGTGCCAGCAGCTTGCTTGCGGTTACTTTGAACACTGAAGCTTTCTTT. Translated, it gives CASSLLAVTLNTEAFF.

The gene calls are TRBV14 and TRBJ1-5; weak D call: TRBD1 (6 bases). The germline V and J ends were trimmed by 4 bases and 2 bases, with 9 bases remaining between them. Germline CDR1 and CDR2: SGHDN and FVKESK. The CDR3 runs to 14 residues. The CDR3 region is CASSPRTGNQPQHF. DNA of the CDR3: TGTGCCAGCAGCCCCCGGACAGGCAATCAGCCCCAGCATTTT.

This clone occurred a few times. The chain joins TRBV6-1 to TRBJ2-1, with TRBD1 matching 7 bases. The CDR3 loop spans 13 amino acids. Losses at the gene ends were 3 bases for V and 15 bases for J; bases not matched to a gene: 11. Germline V gives CDR1 MNHNS, CDR2 SASEGT. CDR3 DNA: TGTGCCAGCAGTGATGGACAGGCGACTTTTATGTTCTTC. Its protein product is CASSDGQATFMFF.

The rearrangement links TRBV5-1 to TRBJ2-7, with 13 bases that match TRBD2. Unmatched junction bases numbered 19, after V lost 4 bases and J lost 6 bases. The CDR3 length is 19 residues. Germline V gene lookup returns CDR1 SGHRS and CDR2 YFSETQ. CDR3 protein: CASSLGQGLTSGRAPEQYF. CDR3 nucleotides: TGCGCCAGCAGCCTGGGACAGGGGTTAACTAGCGGGAGGGCCCCCGAGCAGTACTTC. Full variable domain (missing parts from reference TRBV5-1 and TRBJ2-7): KAGVTQTPRYLIKTRGQQVTLSCSPISGHRSVSWYQQTPGQGLQFLFEYFSETQRNKGNFPGRFSGRQFSNSRSEMNVSTLELGDSALYLCASSLGQGLTSGRAPEQYFGPGTRLTVT.

The chain joins TRBV19 to TRBJ2-7; D is possibly TRBD1 (5 bases). The CDR3 contains 15 residues. CDR1 and CDR2 from the germline V gene are LNHDA and SQIVND (reference sequence). Deletions cut 4 bases from V and 3 bases from J, with 16 bases between. CDR3 protein: CASSKGGHGRYEQYF. Written as DNA, the CDR3 is TGTGCCAGTAGTAAGGGCGGACACGGTCGCTACGAGCAGTACTTC.

The chain couples TRBV3-1 (or the pseudogene TRBV3-2) to TRBJ1-6; a possible D gene is TRBD1 (5 bases). The V end was cut by 0 bases, the J end by 6 bases, with 9 bases between. Germline V gene sequence: CDR1 LGHDT, CDR2 YNNKEL (reference sequence). The CDR3 has 15 amino acids. CDR3 bases: TGTGCCAGCAGCCAAGAGGCCAGGGCTAATTCACCCCTCCACTTT. This codes for CASSQEARANSPLHF.

The chain employs TRBV4-2 and TRBJ2-2; 9 bases line up with TRBD2. Germline loops: CDR1 LGHNA, CDR2 YNFKEQ. This CDR3 has 16 residues. J lost 5 bases, V lost 6 bases, and 10 bases had no gene match. CDR3 residues: CASSQRAGGGTGELFF. The DNA of the CDR3 is TGTGCCAGCAGTCAACGGGCGGGAGGGGGTACCGGGGAGCTGTTTTTT.

The rearrangement uses TRBV4-3 and TRBJ2-5; 7 bases are a match to TRBD1. CDR3 length: 13 amino acids. Germline loops: CDR1 LGHNA, CDR2 YSLEER. V trimming: 8 bases; J trimming: 2 bases; junction bases outside the gene matches: 5. This chain's CDR3 is CASGPGQQETQYF. In DNA, the CDR3 is TGCGCCAGCGGGCCGGGACAGCAAGAGACCCAGTACTTC.

Details on this clone: The sample carries other DNA sequences with the same CDR3. The chain carries TRBV5-1 and TRBJ1-1; the D gene is possibly TRBD1 (6 bases). The CDR3 spans 14 residues. The germline V gene encodes CDR1 SGHRS and CDR2 YFSETQ. V was shortened by 4 bases and J by 0 bases, with 10 bases between the two germline ends. The CDR3 loop is CASSLTGLNTEAFF. The CDR3 DNA is TGCGCCAGCAGCCTGACAGGATTGAACACTGAAGCTTTCTTT.

The chain combines TRBV27 with TRBJ1-6, with D maybe TRBD1 (6 bases). The CDR3 is made up of 13 amino acids. Germline V CDR1 and CDR2: MNHEY, SMNVEV (reference sequence). V gave up 5 bases and J gave up 10 bases, with 12 bases separating them. Here the CDR3 DNA reads TGTGCCAGCAGTCCGACAGGACGGTCACCCCTCCACTTT. Translated: CASSPTGRSPLHF.

The chain is built from TRBV5-1 and TRBJ1-5; 10 positions agree with TRBD1. The J segment lost 7 bases and the V segment lost 0 bases, leaving 4 bases of the junction unmatched. The germline V gene has CDR1 SGHRS and CDR2 YFSETQ. CDR3 length equals 15 residues. The CDR3 bases are TGCGCCAGCAGCTTGGCGGGGACAGGGGACCAGCCCCAGCATTTT. It specifies CASSLAGTGDQPQHF.

The chain carries TRBV11-3 and TRBJ2-3, with TRBD1 as a possible D gene (6 bases). Germline CDR1 is SGHNT and CDR2 is YENEEA. With 5 bases removed from V and 2 bases from J, the gap between germline ends came to 11 bases. The CDR3 spans 14 residues. This CDR3 is CASSRRDNTDTQYF. CDR3 bases: TGTGCCAGCAGCCGCCGGGACAACACAGATACGCAGTATTTT.

This chain links TRBV3-1 (or the pseudogene TRBV3-2) with TRBJ2-2, with 15 bases fitting TRBD2. Germline lookup yields CDR1 LGHDT and CDR2 YNNKEL (reference sequence). J gave up 4 bases and V 4 bases, and 13 bases lay outside the gene matches. The CDR3 loop spans 20 amino acids. DNA of the CDR3: TGTGCCAGCAGCCCTGAATGGACTAGCGGGAGGGGGGTGTGCACCGGGGAGCTGTTTTTT. It translates to CASSPEWTSGRGVCTGELFF.

In this sample, this clone turned up once. This sequence joins TRBV9 and TRBJ1-1; TRBD1 might be the D (5 bases). V shed 1 base and J shed 1 base, with 20 bases lying between them. The germline V gene encodes CDR1 SGDLS and CDR2 YYNGEE. The length of the CDR3 is 18 residues. The chain's CDR3 is CASSVRFGGVIRNTEAFF. CDR3 in DNA: TGTGCCAGCAGCGTAAGATTTGGGGGGGTTATAAGGAACACTGAAGCTTTCTTT.

The chain combines TRBV5-4 with TRBJ2-7; TRBD1 matches at 8 bases. The CDR3 extends over 16 amino acids. Unmatched junction bases numbered 8, after V lost 3 bases and J lost 0 bases. Looked up from germline, CDR1 is SGHNT and CDR2 is YYREEE (reference sequence). CDR3 amino acids: CASSSGRTGSSYEQYF. As DNA, the CDR3 is TGTGCCAGCAGCTCCGGCAGGACAGGGTCCTCCTACGAGCAGTACTTC.

The V gene is TRBV7-8, the J gene TRBJ2-5, with 9 positions matching TRBD2. Trimming removed 1 base from V and 4 bases from J; junction bases left unmatched: 7. CDR1 and CDR2 (germline): SGHVS, FQNEAQ. The CDR3 totals 16 residues. The CDR3: CASSLVAGAPPETQYF. The DNA for the CDR3 is TGTGCCAGCAGCTTAGTAGCGGGGGCCCCGCCAGAGACCCAGTACTTC. Full variable domain (rest looked up from reference TRBV7-8 and TRBJ2-5): GAGVSQSPRYKVAKRGQDVALRCDPISGHVSLFWYQQALGQGPEFLTYFQNEAQLDKSGLPSDRFFAERPEGSVSTLKIQRTQQEDSAVYLCASSLVAGAPPETQYFGPGTRLLVL.